This T cell receptor (beta chain) was found in a study of cytomegalovirus exposure and HLA in healthy donors. The study's findings and limits: Confirmation in vitro established that three CMV-associated chains were specific for CMV antigens. TCR beta chain V- and J-gene trimming was linked, in a later analysis, to a missense variant in DCLRE1C.

This clone was observed once. As yet, its antigen is unknown. CDR3 length equals 13 residues. In germline, CDR1 is MNHEY, CDR2 SVGAGI. Primers: 60 Vbeta forward and 13 Jbeta reverse. Authors' data handling: As a later analysis found, there were approximately 80 million unique TCR beta chains, of which roughly 11 million were shared. This table comes from immunoSEQ multiplex PCR, and its TCRdb copy is limited to in-frame clones, with some not included. The DNA was the basis for D and trimming; V, J and clone size are from that table. The table records over 150,000 clones, 70% to 90% of them present only once.

This sequence joins TRBV6-5 and TRBJ2-5; D is possibly TRBD2 (6 bases). The DNA matches TRBJ2-7 better at its end, which makes the J call doubtful. This TCR came from a woman between 40 and 50 years old in good health and CMV-seropositive. The specimen sequenced was PBMCs. CDR3 loop: CASSYSAGDEQYF. CDR3 DNA: TGTGCCAGCAGTTACTCAGCGGGTGACGAGCAGTACTTC.